Below, one T cell receptor (beta chain) is given with its context. The antigen remains undetermined. It was with 60 Vbeta and 13 Jbeta primers that the PCR ran. TCRdb's copy holds only in-frame clones and misses some; the assay was immunoSEQ multiplex PCR. The profile shows some 270,000 clones, 80% of them singletons. The data derive from a study of cytomegalovirus exposure and HLA in healthy donors. Whole-study results and caveats: Cytomegalovirus status was reportedly diagnosed by the classifier with high specificity and sensitivity. An ancestry cluster, one associated with Asian ancestry, reportedly showed fewer N-insertions than the approximately 650-donor mean in a later analysis.

Germline V gives CDR1 MDHEN, CDR2 SYDVKM. This CDR3 contains 15 residues. V shed 6 bases and J shed 2 bases, with 14 bases lying between them. This TCR was sampled from a girl aged 2 to 10 in good health and CMV-seronegative. The V and J genes are TRBV28 and TRBJ2-1; D is possibly TRBD1 (6 bases). Material: PBMCs. CDR3 DNA sequence: TGTGCCAGCAGACCAGGGGCAAAAGCCTACAATGAGCAGTTCTTC. Its protein product is CASRPGAKAYNEQFF.